Presented here are 11 T cell receptor beta chains from one specimen sequenced in a study of vaccination effects on CD4 cells after COVID-19. Profiled with immunoSEQ multiplex PCR; TCRdb holds only in-frame clones, not every one. The sample consists of tens of thousands of clones, 65% to 75% of them appearing once. Culture lasted about ten days before CD4+ T cell isolation. According to PCR results, the person was infected with SARS-CoV-2 between March and December 2020. BNT162b2 vaccine or mRNA-1273 vaccine was given to participants in two doses. The antigens for these receptors are not known. Here the sequenced sample was CD4+ T cells from PBMCs cultured without peptide, taken after COVID-19 vaccination. Receptor source: a human donor who had a prior SARS-CoV-2 infection.

The chain combines TRBV6-1 with TRBJ1-1; D ambiguous. V was trimmed by 0 bases and J by 6 bases, leaving 8 bases between them. The CDR3 is 13 residues long. The germline CDR1 and CDR2 sequences are MNHNS and SASEGT. This chain's CDR3 is CASSEASPAEAFF. Here the CDR3 DNA reads TGTGCCAGCAGTGAAGCGTCGCCGGCTGAAGCTTTCTTT.

The V call is TRBV19, the J call TRBJ1-5; 10 nucleotides align to TRBD1. This CDR3 is built from 16 residues. Germline CDR1 and CDR2: LNHDA and SQIVND (reference sequence). V lost 6 bases and J lost 4; bases outside the gene matches: 9. CDR3 nucleotide sequence: TGTGCCAGTAGCGTAAGAAGGACAGGGGGGAATCAGCCCCAGCATTTT. Translating gives CASSVRRTGGNQPQHF.

V and J are TRBV11-3 and TRBJ2-7, with D possibly called TRBD1 or TRBD2 (5 bases each). Trimming took off 3 bases at V and 8 bases at J, with 29 bases between the two ends. The CDR3 loop spans 18 amino acids. Germline V lookup: CDR1 SGHNT, CDR2 YENEEA. CDR3 protein: CASSFGRGPWGSGLKQYF. The DNA of the CDR3 is TGTGCCAGCAGCTTTGGCCGGGGACCCTGGGGGTCCGGGTTGAAGCAGTACTTC.

This sequence joins TRBV6-2 or TRBV6-3 and TRBJ2-1; 9 nucleotides match TRBD1. The V gene's germline CDR1 is MNHEY and CDR2 SVGEGT. The CDR3 runs 17 residues. The ends lost 2 bases at V and 5 bases at J; junction bases unmatched: 10. DNA of the CDR3: TGTGCCAGCAGTTACAGGGACAGGGAAGGGGCCGACAATGAGCAGTTCTTC. Its protein product is CASSYRDREGADNEQFF.

The chain joins TRBV3-1 (or the pseudogene TRBV3-2) to TRBJ2-7; D may correspond to TRBD1 or TRBD2 (5 bases each). Germline lookup yields CDR1 LGHDT and CDR2 YNNKEL (reference sequence). V lost 0 bases to trimming and J lost 12 bases, with 9 bases between them. The CDR3 has 11 amino acids. CDR3 bases: TGTGCCAGCAGCCAAGAGGGGGTAGTGTACTTC. The encoded protein is CASSQEGVVYF.

The rearrangement links TRBV4-1 to TRBJ1-5, with D perhaps TRBD1 (6 bases). The germline CDR1 and CDR2 sequences are MGHRA and YSYEKL. Deletions cut 0 bases from V and 1 base from J, with 13 bases between. The CDR3 runs 17 residues. CDR3 DNA: TGCGCCAGCAGCCAAGAGGGGGGGCAACCCAGCAATCAGCCCCAGCATTTT. It encodes CASSQEGGQPSNQPQHF.

This sequence joins TRBV4-2 and TRBJ2-3; D is unclear. CDR3 size: 16 residues. The V end lost 4 bases, the J end lost 4 bases, and 18 bases lay between the germline ends. In germline, CDR1 is LGHNA, CDR2 YNFKEQ. The CDR3 reads CASSPASVPIADTQYF. DNA for the CDR3: TGTGCCAGCAGCCCGGCGAGCGTCCCTATCGCAGATACGCAGTATTTT.

For the CDR3, the DNA is TGCGCCAGCAGCTACTTACTAGGGGGAGGCTACGAGCAGTACTTC. Its translation: CASSYLLGGGYEQYF. V is TRBV4-3 and J is TRBJ2-7; either TRBD1 or TRBD2 may fit D (6 bases each). Trimming took 5 bases from V and 3 from J, leaving 17 bases between them. The CDR3 has 15 residues. Germline V CDR1 and CDR2: LGHNA, YSLEER.

V usage is TRBV3-1 (or the pseudogene TRBV3-2) and J usage is TRBJ2-7; possible D gene TRBD1, 6 bases. The CDR3 contains 14 residues. V was shortened by 3 bases and J by 2 bases, with 11 bases between the two germline ends. Germline assignment: CDR1 LGHDT and CDR2 YNNKEL (reference sequence). CDR3 sequence (DNA): TGTGCCAGCAGCCACCGGGACACGACCTACGAGCAGTACTTC. It encodes CASSHRDTTYEQYF.

CDR3 sequence: CASSPTGVREQYF. As DNA, the CDR3 is TGTGCCAGCAGTCCGACGGGGGTGAGGGAGCAGTACTTC. The chain couples TRBV6-2 or TRBV6-3 to TRBJ2-7; maybe TRBD2 (6 bases). This CDR3 comprises 13 residues. V dropped 5 bases and J dropped 7 bases, with 15 bases sitting between them. The V gene's germline CDR1 is MNHEY and CDR2 SVGEGT.

This clone occurred once. V is TRBV13 and J is TRBJ2-3; TRBD1 matches 7 bases. CDR3 length equals 16 residues. Unmatched junction bases numbered 9, after V lost 2 bases and J lost 4 bases. The germline V gene has CDR1 PRHDT and CDR2 FYEKMQ (reference sequence). The CDR3 nucleotides are TGTGCCAGCAGCTTACGGTTGAGGGGGCAGGCAGATACGCAGTATTTT. Its protein is CASSLRLRGQADTQYF.